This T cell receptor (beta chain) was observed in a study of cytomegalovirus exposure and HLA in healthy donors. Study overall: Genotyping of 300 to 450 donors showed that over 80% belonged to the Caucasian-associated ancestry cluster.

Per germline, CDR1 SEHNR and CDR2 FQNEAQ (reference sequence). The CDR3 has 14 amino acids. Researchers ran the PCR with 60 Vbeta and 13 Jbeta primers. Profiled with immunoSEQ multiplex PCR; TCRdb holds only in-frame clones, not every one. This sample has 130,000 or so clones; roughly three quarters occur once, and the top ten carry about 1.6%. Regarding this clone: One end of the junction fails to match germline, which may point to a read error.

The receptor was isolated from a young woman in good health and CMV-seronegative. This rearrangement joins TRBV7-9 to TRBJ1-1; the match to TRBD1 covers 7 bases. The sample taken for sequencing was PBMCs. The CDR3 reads CASSSARQGREAFF. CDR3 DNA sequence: TGTGCCAGTAGCTCCGCTCGACAGGGTCGAGAAGCTTTCTTT.